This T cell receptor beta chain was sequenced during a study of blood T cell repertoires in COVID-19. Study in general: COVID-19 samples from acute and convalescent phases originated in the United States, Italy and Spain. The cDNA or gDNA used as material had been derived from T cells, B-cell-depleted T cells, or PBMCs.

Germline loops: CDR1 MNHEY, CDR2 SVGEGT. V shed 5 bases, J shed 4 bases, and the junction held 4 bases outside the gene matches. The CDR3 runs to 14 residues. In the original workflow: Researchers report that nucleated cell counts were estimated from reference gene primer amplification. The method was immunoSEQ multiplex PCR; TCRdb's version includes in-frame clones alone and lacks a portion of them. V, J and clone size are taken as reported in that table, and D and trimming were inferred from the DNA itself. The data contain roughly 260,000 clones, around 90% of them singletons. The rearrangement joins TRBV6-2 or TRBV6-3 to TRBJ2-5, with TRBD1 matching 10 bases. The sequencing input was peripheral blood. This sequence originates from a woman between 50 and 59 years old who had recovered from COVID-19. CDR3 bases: TGTGCCAGCAGTGACGGGACAGGGGTAGAGACCCAGTACTTC. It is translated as CASSDGTGVETQYF.